This TCR beta chain was observed in a study of regulatory T cells in long-lasting Graves disease. Per the germline V gene, CDR1 is SGHRS and CDR2 is YFSETQ. V was pared by 6 bases and J by 2 bases, with 8 bases of the junction left unmatched. The CDR3 is 14 amino acids. Construction of the TCR beta libraries employed iRepertoire HTBI primers in conjunction with Arm-PCR of CDR3 regions. Original processing methods: Overall, samples carried approximately 60 TRBV and 14 TRBJ segments. TCRdb recomputed calls from the multiplex PCR reads with MiXCR, one row per CDR3 protein. The V and J calls were not made by the authors but by TCRdb's processing. The table lists around 250,000 distinct CDR3 sequences, 20% of them singletons. Sample time point: newly diagnosed GD, antithyroid drugs for less than 3 months. RNA from PBMCs was the source of the TCR library. This clonotype has at least ten counts.

The sample consisted of peripheral blood mononuclear cells (PBMCs), taken at new diagnosis, from a patient treated with antithyroid drugs. The clonotype originates from a female donor with Graves disease. V is TRBV5-1 and J is TRBJ2-7; TRBD1 matches 7 bases. CDR3 in amino acids: CASTVGQLTYEQYF. The CDR3 nucleotides are TGCGCCAGCACCGTGGGACAGCTTACCTACGAGCAGTACTTC.